Listed below are T cell receptor beta chains from one sample, sequenced in a study of T cell repertoires in cytomegalovirus infection. One entry per CDR3 protein, called by TCRdb with MiXCR from the reads. This sample has 400,000 to 550,000 distinct CDR3 sequences, with roughly 12% found just once. Input material: PBMCs. The receptor source for this set is a human donor in good health (CMV status not recorded). Some clones in this sample may be carry-over from other donors' samples. CDR3s include the opening cysteine and the closing phenylalanine or tryptophan. The D gene is left open where the match is weak. Not every row has a clone size; where given, it reads once, few, many or a size class.

length,size,V,J,D,DNA,CDR3
15,few,TRBV5-1,TRBJ2-1,.,TGCGCCAGCAGCCCAACATCGAGCTCCTACAATGAGCAGTTCTTC,CASSPTSSSYNEQFF
12,.,TRBV6-7,TRBJ1-6,.,TGTGCCAGCAGTTACCCGGCGGGCCGGCTCCACTTT,CASSYPAGRLHF
13,many,TRBV6-1,TRBJ2-3,TRBD1,TGTGCCAGCAGCGCGGACAGGAGGGATACGCAGTATTTT,CASSADRRDTQYF
14,.,TRBV20-1,TRBJ1-6,.,TGCAGTGCCCGTCTGGGCCCCGATAATTCACCCCTCCACTTT,CSARLGPDNSPLHF
16,many,TRBV5-1,TRBJ2-2,TRBD2,TGCGCCAGCAGCCCCCGTCTAGCGGGAGGGTTCGGGGAGCTGTTTTTT,CASSPRLAGGFGELFF
14,few,TRBV20-1,TRBJ2-7,.,TGCAGTGCTAGTTTCCTGGGAGACCTCTACGAGCAGTACTTC,CSASFLGDLYEQYF
14,.,TRBV3-1,TRBJ2-5,.,TGTGCCAGCAGCCAAGCGGCAGCCCAAGAGACCCAGTACTTC,CASSQAAAQETQYF
14,many,TRBV19,TRBJ1-2,TRBD1,TGTGCCAGTAGTATTCAACAGGGGGCGTATGGCTACACCTTC,CASSIQQGAYGYTF
15,many,TRBV5-6,TRBJ2-2,.,TGTGCCAGCAGCCTGCAAGGGGGGAGCACCGGGGAGCTGTTTTTT,CASSLQGGSTGELFF
16,many,TRBV6-1,TRBJ2-7,TRBD1,TGTGCCAGCAGGGGTAATACCGGGACAGGGGGCGACGAGCAGTACTTC,CASRGNTGTGGDEQYF
12,.,TRBV29-1,TRBJ1-2,TRBD1,TGCAGCGCCGGGACAGGGAACTATGGCTACACCTTC,CSAGTGNYGYTF
14,.,TRBV18,TRBJ2-1,.,TGTGCCAGCTCCCCACCAGCTGGAGGGGATGAGCAGTTCTTC,CASSPPAGGDEQFF
14,many,TRBV5-6,TRBJ1-2,.,TGTGCCAGCAGCCCGTGGGACCGATCGTATGGCTACACCTTC,CASSPWDRSYGYTF
20,many,TRBV29-1,TRBJ2-5,TRBD2,TGCAGCGTTCTAAATGCGTCTAGGGGACTAGTCACAAGAAGGGAAGAGACCCAGTACTTC,CSVLNASRGLVTRREETQYF
14,few,TRBV18,TRBJ1-2,TRBD1,TGTGCCAGCTCACCACAAGAGGGGACAGTTGGCTACACCTTC,CASSPQEGTVGYTF
16,many,TRBV28,TRBJ2-5,TRBD2,TGTGCCAGCAGTTTCCCGGGTAGCGGGAGGTTGGAGACCCAGTACTTC,CASSFPGSGRLETQYF
18,many,TRBV5-4,TRBJ2-5,TRBD2,TGTGCCAGCAGCTTGGGAAGGGTTCGCGGGGGGGCGGGAGAGACCCAGTACTTC,CASSLGRVRGGAGETQYF
15,.,TRBV13,TRBJ2-4,.,TGTGCCAGCAGCTCCCAAACATTAGCCAAAAACATTCAGTACTTC,CASSSQTLAKNIQYF
11,.,TRBV2,TRBJ2-3,.,TGTGCCAGCGCGAGGGAAGATACGCAGTATTTT,CASAREDTQYF
14,many,TRBV7-9,TRBJ2-7,.,TGTGCCAGCAGCTTAGGTCTCCAATCCTACGAGCAGTACTTC,CASSLGLQSYEQYF
14,few,TRBV13,TRBJ1-2,.,TGTGCCAGCAGCTCCCCGGGACGGAACTATGGCTACACCTTC,CASSSPGRNYGYTF
13,few,TRBV9,TRBJ1-2,.,TGTGCCAGCAGAGCAGGGGCGGCGGGTGGCTACACCTTC,CASRAGAAGGYTF
11,few,TRBV29-1,TRBJ1-1,.,TGCAGCGTTGTAGGGCCCCCTGAAGCTTTCTTT,CSVVGPPEAFF
15,many,TRBV19,TRBJ1-1,TRBD1,TGTGCCAGTAGTCCATACGGGACAGCGAACACTGAAGCTTTCTTT,CASSPYGTANTEAFF
14,.,TRBV13,TRBJ1-1,.,TGTGCCAGCTCACCTTACCGGGCGCGCGCTGAAGCTTTCTTT,CASSPYRARAEAFF
15,few,TRBV6-5,TRBJ1-5,TRBD1,TGTGCCAGCAGTTCCCTCGACAGGGGAGCCCAGCCCCAGCATTTT,CASSSLDRGAQPQHF
13,.,TRBV28,TRBJ2-3,.,TGTGCCAGCACCGGGGGAACCACAGATACGCAGTATTTT,CASTGGTTDTQYF
15,many,TRBV20-1,TRBJ2-7,TRBD1,TGCAGTGCTAGGGACCTGGGACAGGGTGAATACGAGCAGTACTTC,CSARDLGQGEYEQYF
13,.,TRBV29-1,TRBJ2-7,.,TGCAGCGTTGAAGCCGGGTCTTCCTACGAGCAGTACTTC,CSVEAGSSYEQYF
15,few,TRBV19,TRBJ2-7,.,TGTGCCAGTAGTATTAGTGGAGGGAGCTCCTACGAGCAGTACTTC,CASSISGGSSYEQYF
18,many,TRBV7-8,TRBJ2-3,TRBD1,TGTGCCAGCAGCTTAGCGTCTAGGACAGGGTTGAGTACAGATACGCAGTATTTT,CASSLASRTGLSTDTQYF
15,many,TRBV5-1,TRBJ2-5,.,TGCGCCAGCAGCTTGGCGACGGGAACCCAAGAGACCCAGTACTTC,CASSLATGTQETQYF
14,many,TRBV7-2,TRBJ1-2,TRBD1,TGTGCCAGCAGCTTAGGCAGGGGGACTAATGGCTACACCTTC,CASSLGRGTNGYTF
19,many,TRBV7-3,TRBJ2-2,TRBD1,TGTGCCAGCAGCTTAATGGGACAGGGGGCGCTTTCGAACACCGGGGAGCTGTTTTTT,CASSLMGQGALSNTGELFF
22,.,TRBV20-1,TRBJ2-4,TRBD2,TGCAGAAACCAGACGGGGACAGGGACTAGCGGGAGGGCGAATCGGGCCAAAAACATTCAGTACTTC,CRNQTGTGTSGRANRAKNIQYF
15,few,TRBV6-1,TRBJ2-3,.,TGTGCCAGCAGTCTTGTATGGGGGGGCGGAGATACGCAGTATTTT,CASSLVWGGGDTQYF
15,many,TRBV7-9,TRBJ2-1,TRBD2,TGTGCCAGCAGCGACCTAGCGGGAGGGCCGAATGAGCAGTTCTTC,CASSDLAGGPNEQFF
18,.,TRBV30,TRBJ2-3,TRBD2,TGTGCCTGGAGTTACTATCCCCGGACTAGCGAACGCACAGATACGCAGTATTTT,CAWSYYPRTSERTDTQYF
14,few,TRBV11-2,TRBJ1-2,.,TGTGCCAGCAGCTTAGATCTATCCGTTCGTGGCTACACCTTC,CASSLDLSVRGYTF
13,many,TRBV7-2,TRBJ1-4,.,TGTGCCAGCACCACGGGAATGGATGAAAAACTGTTTTTT,CASTTGMDEKLFF
13,many,TRBV7-9,TRBJ2-7,.,TGTGCCAGCAGCTTAACCGACCCGTACGAGCAGTACTTC,CASSLTDPYEQYF